This TCR beta chain was found in a study of CD8 T cells in ankylosing spondylitis (dated 2017 in TCRdb). Looking at the study overall: The study set out to find disease-linked TCR variants by profiling T cell receptor beta repertoires in ankylosing spondylitis patients and healthy donors. Peripheral blood was sampled, and synovial fluid was additionally collected from ankylosing spondylitis patients. The full study cohort comprised 25 ankylosing spondylitis patients and 85 to 120 healthy donors.

Beyond this particular receptor, the publication reports: Significant enrichment of the disease-linked clones was reported in matched synovial fluid samples from ankylosing spondylitis patients. A CD8+ phenotype was shown by the disease-linked clones, which were found at relatively low frequencies in peripheral blood. A TCR beta motif of 7 or 8 highly homologous amino acid variants appeared characteristic of blood from ankylosing spondylitis patients. Some motif variants had previously been reported in the synovial fluid and blood of reactive arthritis patients, which suggests shared mechanisms of disease initiation.

Details on this clonotype: Its binding antigen is unknown. No per-base quality is available; no much larger clone lies one base away.

The CDR3, from cysteine to phenylalanine, totals 13 residues. Only CDR3 DNA remains: 39 bases, in frame from the first base. At the junction V is shortened by 7 bases and J by 6 bases, with 12 bases in between. Sequences LGHDT (CDR1) and YNNKEL (CDR2) are obtained from the germline V gene (reference sequence). The instrument was an Illumina HiSeq 2500. TCR beta libraries were prepared by quantitative 5'-RACE with molecular barcodes. On the authors' methods: Disease-linked TCR variants were identified with a new computational method built on a probabilistic model of VDJ rearrangement. TCRdb redid the processing of the public reads, applying fastp at Q25 and MiXCR, and retained in-frame beta chains. Rows matching on CDR3 protein sequence are summarized as one entry with the most common DNA and genes. TCRdb's processing, not the authors' own work, is the source of the V and J calls. The sample table holds 250,000 or so distinct CDR3 sequences, of which 15% to 20% were seen once. Around a third of the sample comes from the top ten.

The sample comprised blood, either unsorted or a sorted T cell fraction (not recorded which). Recombination linked TRBV3-1 to TRBJ2-2, with no confident D gene call. This clonotype was obtained from a male donor with ankylosing spondylitis or in good health (not recorded which). The nucleotides are TGTGCCAGCACCTCGGATTTGGCCGGGGAGCTGTTTTTT. This encodes CASTSDLAGELFF.